One and the same sample provided the 5 T cell receptor beta chains below, sequenced in a study of response to subunit inactivated influenza vaccine. TCRdb reprocessed the RT-PCR reads via MiXCR and lists one record per CDR3 protein. This sample yields just under 550,000 distinct CDR3 sequences, of which roughly 25% are seen a single time; 2.5% to 3% belongs to the top ten. These data were also reused for a study on T cells expressing NK-cell markers. Per that paper: The authors made TCR beta cDNA libraries by 5'RACE template switching. This switching added a universal primer site and UMIs.

This specimen was CD4+ T cells sorted from PBMCs, taken about 13 days after vaccination. The receptors were sampled from a man aged 45-65 years who received an inactivated influenza vaccine.

In this sample, this clonotype turned up a few times. This rearrangement joins TRBV6-5 to TRBJ2-1; D is unresolved. This CDR3 is built from 13 residues. Trimming stripped 3 bases from V and 8 bases from J, with 11 bases between. Germline lookup yields CDR1 MNHEY and CDR2 SVGAGI. The CDR3 loop reads CASSYTLGDEQFF. CDR3 nucleotides: TGTGCCAGCAGTTATACCCTTGGGGATGAGCAGTTCTTC.

This clonotype was detected many times. The chain is built from TRBV11-2 and TRBJ2-5; TRBD1 aligns across 10 bases. The CDR3 loop spans 14 amino acids. Germline lookup yields CDR1 SGHAT and CDR2 FQNNGV. After removal of 4 bases from V and 3 bases from J, the junction contained 2 bases not matched to a gene. CDR3 protein: CASSSGTGEETQYF. CDR3 sequence (DNA): TGTGCCAGCAGCTCCGGGACAGGGGAAGAGACCCAGTACTTC.

The table lists this clonotype with a few counts. V gene TRBV5-1 combines with J gene TRBJ2-5, with D perhaps matching TRBD2 (5 bases). In germline, CDR1 is SGHRS, CDR2 YFSETQ. The V end lost 2 bases, the J end lost 7 bases, and 21 bases lay between the germline ends. The CDR3 contains 16 residues. The CDR3 region is CASSFSLPGTRGTQYF. The CDR3 DNA reads TGCGCCAGCAGCTTCTCCCTCCCAGGAACCCGGGGGACCCAGTACTTC.

V is TRBV5-1 and J is TRBJ2-3, with TRBD2 identical over 10 bases. Germline trimming cut 2 bases from V and 4 bases from J; bases unmatched to any gene: 7. Germline values: CDR1 SGHRS, CDR2 YFSETQ. The CDR3 is 16 residues long. The CDR3 region has the DNA TGCGCCAGCAGCTTCGTACTAGCGGGGATTTCAGATACGCAGTATTTT. Residues: CASSFVLAGISDTQYF.

This sequence joins TRBV28 and TRBJ2-3, with D possibly called TRBD1 or TRBD2 (6 bases each). Trimming removed 3 bases at V and 4 bases at J, with 14 bases between. Germline values: CDR1 MDHEN, CDR2 SYDVKM. CDR3 length: 15 amino acids. CDR3 sequence (DNA): TGTGCCAGCAGTTTCGGGGGCGAGGCTGCAGATACGCAGTATTTT. Translation: CASSFGGEAADTQYF.